This T cell receptor beta chain was captured in a study of regulatory T cells in long-lasting Graves disease. Study findings and constraints: TCR diversity was lower in persistent Graves' patients than in newly diagnosed ones. Accuracy may have been reduced by the small sample size. Newly diagnosed patients shared 850 to 1,000 public clonotypes; persistent patients shared a few thousand.

This clonotype was seen ten or more times. As yet, its antigen is unknown. Relying on iRepertoire HTBI primers and Arm-PCR of CDR3 regions, the team built TCR beta libraries. MiXCR, run by TCRdb on the multiplex PCR reads, gives a single entry per CDR3 protein. The sample lists about 470,000 distinct CDR3 sequences, approximately 15% seen once, with 15% to 20% in the top ten. As for time point: newly diagnosed GD, antithyroid drugs for less than 3 months. The authors made the TCR library using RNA they extracted from PBMCs. This sample was also put to use in a study of T cells in Graves' hyperthyroidism and ophthalmopathy. Per that study: Patients showing uncontrolled infection, other autoimmune disease, pregnancy or lactation were ineligible.

This sequence was found in a woman younger than 45 with Graves disease. The source material was peripheral blood mononuclear cells (PBMCs), sampled at new diagnosis, from a patient treated with antithyroid drugs.

The CDR3 coding sequence is TGTGCCAGCTCACCACGAAGGAACGAAAACTATGGCTACACCTTC. It translates to CASSPRRNENYGYTF. The chain couples TRBV18 to TRBJ1-2; no definite D call. V gave up 1 base and J gave up 2 bases, with 11 bases separating them. The germline V gene has CDR1 KGHSH and CDR2 LQKENI. This CDR3 has 15 amino acids.